The T cell receptor (beta chain) under discussion was sequenced for a study of blood T cell repertoires in COVID-19. Study overall: Sites across the United States, Italy and Spain contributed samples from acute and convalescent COVID-19. Sources were T cells, B-cell-depleted T cells, or PBMCs; the material itself was cDNA or gDNA.

After removal of 8 bases from V and 8 bases from J, the junction contained 5 bases not matched to a gene. The CDR3 has 12 residues. Per germline, CDR1 LNHDA and CDR2 SQIVND (reference sequence). Profiling relied on immunoSEQ multiplex PCR, and the TCRdb table lists in-frame clones only, not all of them. The sample holds around 60,000 clones, about 76% seen once. The origin of this receptor is a human donor in a cohort sampled during active COVID-19. The J gene is TRBJ1-5, the V gene TRBV19; 8 bases line up with TRBD1. Specimen: peripheral blood. The CDR3 here is CASGQGAEPQHF. The DNA of the CDR3 is TGTGCCAGTGGCCAGGGGGCTGAGCCCCAGCATTTT.